The source of this TCR beta chain is a study of siplizumab effects on memory and regulatory T cells. Trimming took 0 bases from V and 4 from J; bases not matched to a gene: 11. Germline V lookup: CDR1 SGHRS, CDR2 YFSETQ. This CDR3 has 17 residues. This clone was counted once. This table comes from immunoSEQ multiplex PCR, and its TCRdb copy is limited to in-frame clones, with some not included. The data contain 85,000 to 130,000 clones, around 94% of them singletons. This clonotype was obtained from a human donor in good health. This rearrangement joins TRBV5-1 to TRBJ2-5, with 8 bases matching TRBD2. Sequencing was performed on Tregs sorted from blood. In nucleotides, the CDR3 is TGCGCCAGCAGCTTGGCCTTTCGACTAGCGATCGGAGAGACCCAGTACTTC. Translated: CASSLAFRLAIGETQYF.